This record looks at one T cell receptor (beta chain) sequence and its context. No antigen is known for it. The data were taken from a study of CD8+CD57+ T cells in acquired aplastic anemia. Study summary: An average of roughly 3.2 ug of DNA was obtained from sorted CD4+ and CD8+ cells. CD4+ cells from healthy donors averaged approximately 9.8 million reads.

Study conclusions and caveats: Around 27 CD8+ CDR3 sequences occurred in both the patients and the controls. Levels of CD8+ Simpson's diversity were not significantly distinct in patients versus controls.

The TCR beta profiling, which covered VDJ combination and CDR3 sequence, was carried out using genomic DNA as the template. TCRdb independently ran MiXCR on the reads; one entry per CDR3 protein. The sample carries about 210,000 distinct CDR3 sequences, 61% recorded once. The CDR3 covers 18 residues. Per the germline V gene, CDR1 is SGHVS and CDR2 is FNYEAQ. V dropped 5 bases and J dropped 8; count of bases not matched to a gene: 20. The material sequenced was sorted CD4+, CD8+, or CD8+CD57+ T cells (not recorded which) from PBMCs. The V and J genes are TRBV7-6 and TRBJ1-1; 10 bases fit TRBD1. This clonotype originated in a human donor in good health. The CDR3 here is CASSPITTTGGEEEEAFF. The CDR3 DNA reads as TGTGCCAGCAGCCCAATAACAACGACAGGGGGCGAAGAAGAGGAAGCTTTCTTT.